A selection of T cell receptor beta chains follows, all from one sample in a study of control samples from healthy donors and cancer patients. Produced via immunoSEQ multiplex PCR; TCRdb's table is partial and in-frame only. The sample includes roughly 81,000 clones, 84% of them seen just once. Sequenced material: PBMCs. All receptors come from a man aged 55 to 70 with head and neck cancer. Each CDR3 is given with its conserved first and last residue.

V: TRBV29-1
J: TRBJ1-1
CDR3: CSVDRWGVAEAFF

V: TRBV21-1
J: TRBJ2-7
CDR3: CASSAPGTGTYEQYF

V: TRBV27
J: TRBJ2-3
CDR3: CASSFTVQGGDTQYF

V: TRBV19
J: TRBJ2-3
CDR3: CASALAGGSDTQYF

V: TRBV28
J: TRBJ2-3
CDR3: CASSTPTTNTDTQYF

V: TRBV5-6
J: TRBJ2-6
CDR3: CASSLGTPSGANVLTF

V: TRBV5-5
J: TRBJ1-1
CDR3: CASSLVQMNTEAFF

V: TRBV6-6
J: TRBJ1-2
CDR3: CASSSGQSRGYTF

V: TRBV28
J: TRBJ1-4
CDR3: CASSWGQGGKLFF

V: TRBV7-9
J: TRBJ1-5
CDR3: CASSLEGIQPQHF

V: TRBV5-1
J: TRBJ2-5
CDR3: CASSEGSQETQYF

V: TRBV27
J: TRBJ2-7
CDR3: CASSSPSSYEQYF

V: TRBV25-1
J: TRBJ1-1
CDR3: CASSAFRGANTEAFF

V: TRBV10-3
J: TRBJ2-2
CDR3: CATRLAEGRHTGELFF

V: TRBV24-1
J: TRBJ1-5
CDR3: CATGHLYQPQHF

V: TRBV2
J: TRBJ2-2
CDR3: CASSERWQMGGELFF

V: TRBV9
J: TRBJ1-4
CDR3: CASSVAAGVGEKLFF

V: TRBV7-9
J: TRBJ2-2
CDR3: CASSRLAGGSNTGELFF

V: TRBV2
J: TRBJ2-2
CDR3: CASTQTPSGELFF

V: TRBV6-5
J: TRBJ2-7
CDR3: CASSRTEHYEQYF

V: TRBV5-6
J: TRBJ1-1
CDR3: CASSLVGLNTEAFF

V: TRBV27
J: TRBJ1-6
CDR3: CASSLFGTVDSPLHF

V: TRBV19
J: TRBJ1-1
CDR3: CASSIETGGVRGLNTEAFF

V: TRBV29-1
J: TRBJ1-1
CDR3: CSVEDRGNTEAFF

V: TRBV5-1
J: TRBJ2-1
CDR3: CASSLGLTSGKGGNEQFF

V: TRBV28
J: TRBJ2-7
CDR3: CASSRLASSYEQYF

V: TRBV5-1
J: TRBJ2-1
CDR3: CASSLSGGSFNEQFF

V: TRBV7-2
J: TRBJ1-2
CDR3: CASSTGSHYGYTF

V: TRBV24-1
J: TRBJ2-3
CDR3: CATSDAPDTQYF

V: TRBV6-2/TRBV6-3
J: TRBJ1-5
CDR3: CASSYPGQGGVNQPQHF

V: TRBV3-1/TRBV3-2
J: TRBJ2-7
CDR3: CASSQGSGSVYEQYF

V: TRBV4-2
J: TRBJ2-6
CDR3: CASSQWDSGANVLTF

V: TRBV5-1
J: TRBJ2-2
CDR3: CASSTGTGRNTGELFF

V: TRBV2
J: TRBJ2-1
CDR3: CASSDDSGNYNEQFF

V: TRBV2
J: TRBJ2-3
CDR3: CASLRSGATDTQYF

V: TRBV3-1/TRBV3-2
J: TRBJ2-5
CDR3: CASSRTPRREETQYF

V: TRBV6-5
J: TRBJ2-1
CDR3: CASSLTWYNEQFF

V: TRBV5-1
J: TRBJ2-3
CDR3: CASSLEEGVAQYF

V: TRBV28
J: TRBJ2-1
CDR3: CASSPTPSGYNEQFF

V: TRBV27
J: TRBJ1-1
CDR3: CASSLKGINTEAFF

V: TRBV10-3
J: TRBJ1-3
CDR3: CAISGSGNTIYF

V: TRBV28
J: TRBJ1-2
CDR3: CASSGTGGGYGYTF

V: TRBV18
J: TRBJ1-5
CDR3: CASSPPNVGQFNQPQHF

V: TRBV5-1
J: TRBJ2-1
CDR3: CASSFAGSNEQFF

V: TRBV28
J: TRBJ2-7
CDR3: CASSPGAHYEQYF

V: TRBV5-1
J: TRBJ2-1
CDR3: CASSLYVALAGFDEQFF

V: TRBV19
J: TRBJ2-7
CDR3: CASSHSPKITYEQYF

V: TRBV19
J: TRBJ1-3
CDR3: CASSIFGTASGNTIYF

V: TRBV19
J: TRBJ1-1
CDR3: CASSITHLQVGAFF